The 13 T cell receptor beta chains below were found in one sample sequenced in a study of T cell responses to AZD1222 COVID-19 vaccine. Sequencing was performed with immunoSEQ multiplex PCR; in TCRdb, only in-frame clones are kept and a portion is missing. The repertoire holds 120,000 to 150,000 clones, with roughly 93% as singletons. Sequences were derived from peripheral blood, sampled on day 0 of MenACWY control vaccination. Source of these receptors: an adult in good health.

The CDR3 region is CASSQSSGNGITGELFF. CDR3 coding DNA: TGTGCCAGCAGCCAATCTAGCGGGAACGGGATCACCGGGGAGCTGTTTTTT. The chain has TRBV3-1 (or the pseudogene TRBV3-2) and TRBJ2-2; the match to TRBD2 covers 9 bases. The CDR3 runs 17 residues. The V and J ends lost 2 bases and 4 bases, in that order; junction bases with no gene match: 8. Germline lookup yields CDR1 LGHDT and CDR2 YNNKEL (reference sequence).

CDR3 sequence: CASSQDPPSDSPLHF. The CDR3 DNA sequence: TGCGCCAGCAGCCAAGATCCTCCATCGGATTCACCCCTCCACTTT. The chain combines TRBV4-1 with TRBJ1-6; D is uncertain. V was cut by 0 bases and J by 8 bases, with 11 bases left in between. The CDR3 is made up of 15 amino acids. The germline gives CDR1 MGHRA, CDR2 YSYEKL.

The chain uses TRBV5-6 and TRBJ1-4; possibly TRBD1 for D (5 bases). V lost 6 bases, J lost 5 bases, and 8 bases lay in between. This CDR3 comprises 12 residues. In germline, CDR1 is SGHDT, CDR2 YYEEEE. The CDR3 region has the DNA TGTGCCAGCACCCGGGGCAATGAAAAACTGTTTTTT. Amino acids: CASTRGNEKLFF.

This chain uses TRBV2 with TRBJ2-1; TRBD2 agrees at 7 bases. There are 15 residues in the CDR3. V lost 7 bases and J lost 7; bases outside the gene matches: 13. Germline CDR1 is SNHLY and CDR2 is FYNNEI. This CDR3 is CASTAVGTKKNEQFF. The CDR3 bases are TGTGCCAGCACTGCCGTGGGGACTAAAAAAAATGAGCAGTTCTTC.

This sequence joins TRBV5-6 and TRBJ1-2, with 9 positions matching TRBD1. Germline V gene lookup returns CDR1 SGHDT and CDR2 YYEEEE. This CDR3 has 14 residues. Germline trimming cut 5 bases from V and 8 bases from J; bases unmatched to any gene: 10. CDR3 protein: CASRLSTGTGGYTF. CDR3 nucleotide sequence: TGTGCCAGCAGACTTTCCACCGGGACAGGGGGCTACACCTTC.

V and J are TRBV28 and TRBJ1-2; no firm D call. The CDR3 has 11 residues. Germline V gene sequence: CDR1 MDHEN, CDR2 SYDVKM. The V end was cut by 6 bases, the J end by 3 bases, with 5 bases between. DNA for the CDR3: TGTGCCAGCAGCGCTGACTATGGCTACACCTTC. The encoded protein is CASSADYGYTF.

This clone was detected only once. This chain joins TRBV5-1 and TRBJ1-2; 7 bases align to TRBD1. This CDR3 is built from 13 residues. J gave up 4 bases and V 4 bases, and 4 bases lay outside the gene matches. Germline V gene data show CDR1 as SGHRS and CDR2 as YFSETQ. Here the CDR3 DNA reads TGCGCCAGCAGCGGGGGACAGCCCTATGGCTACACCTTC. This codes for CASSGGQPYGYTF.

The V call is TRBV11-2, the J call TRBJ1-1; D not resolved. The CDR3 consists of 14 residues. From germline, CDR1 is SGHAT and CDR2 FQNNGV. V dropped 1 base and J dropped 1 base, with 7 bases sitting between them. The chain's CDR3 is CASSLGRKNTEAFF. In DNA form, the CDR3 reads TGTGCCAGCAGCTTAGGTCGGAAGAACACTGAAGCTTTCTTT.

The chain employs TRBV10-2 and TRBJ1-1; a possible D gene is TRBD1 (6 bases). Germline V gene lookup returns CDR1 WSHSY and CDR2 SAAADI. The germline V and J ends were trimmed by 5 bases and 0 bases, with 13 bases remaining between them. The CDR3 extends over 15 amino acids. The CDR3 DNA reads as TGCGCCAGCAGTCCCCGACAGGCCTTGAACACTGAAGCTTTCTTT. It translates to CASSPRQALNTEAFF.

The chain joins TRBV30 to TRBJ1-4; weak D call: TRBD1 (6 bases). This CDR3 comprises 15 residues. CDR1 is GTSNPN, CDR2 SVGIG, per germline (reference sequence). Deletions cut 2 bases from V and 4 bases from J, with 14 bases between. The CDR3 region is CAWSIWTEYNEKLFF. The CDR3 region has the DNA TGTGCCTGGAGTATATGGACAGAGTATAATGAAAAACTGTTTTTT.

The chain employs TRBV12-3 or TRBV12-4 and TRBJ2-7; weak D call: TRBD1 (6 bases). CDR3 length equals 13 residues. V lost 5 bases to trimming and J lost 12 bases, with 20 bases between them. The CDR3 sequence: CASSLNPGQGRYF. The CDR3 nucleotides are TGTGCCAGCAGTCTCAACCCCGGCCAGGGGAGGTACTTC.

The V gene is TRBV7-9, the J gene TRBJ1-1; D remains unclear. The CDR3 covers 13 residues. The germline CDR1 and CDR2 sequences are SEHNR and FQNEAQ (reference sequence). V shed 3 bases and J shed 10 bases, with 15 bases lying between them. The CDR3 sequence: CASSFRSPLVAFF. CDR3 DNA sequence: TGTGCCAGCAGCTTTCGGTCCCCTTTGGTAGCTTTCTTT.

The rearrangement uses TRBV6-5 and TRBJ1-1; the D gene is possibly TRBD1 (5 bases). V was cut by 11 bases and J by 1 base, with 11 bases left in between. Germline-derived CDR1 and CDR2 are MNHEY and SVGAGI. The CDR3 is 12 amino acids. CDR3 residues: CAAARGNTEAFF. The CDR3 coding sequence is TGTGCCGCGGCAAGGGGGAACACTGAAGCTTTCTTT.